The text below deals with one TCR beta chain. This PCR relied on a set of 60 Vbeta primers and 13 Jbeta primers. Produced via immunoSEQ multiplex PCR; TCRdb's table is partial and in-frame only. The sample yields approximately 190,000 clones, almost 70% seen once. This CDR3 region has 21 residues. This entry belongs to a study of cytomegalovirus exposure and HLA in healthy donors. Donors sampled were nominally healthy, though unrecorded immune exposures were likely. The receptor was derived from a man between 35 and 55 years old in good health and CMV-seropositive. The rearrangement links TRBV21-1 to TRBJ1-1. TRBV21-1 is flagged as a pseudogene. The sample comprised PBMCs. CDR3 loop: CASSKVRESPEYQKLNTEAFF. CDR3 nucleotide sequence: TGTGCCAGCAGCAAAGTTCGGGAGAGCCCAGAGTATCAGAAGTTGAACACTGAAGCTTTCTTT.